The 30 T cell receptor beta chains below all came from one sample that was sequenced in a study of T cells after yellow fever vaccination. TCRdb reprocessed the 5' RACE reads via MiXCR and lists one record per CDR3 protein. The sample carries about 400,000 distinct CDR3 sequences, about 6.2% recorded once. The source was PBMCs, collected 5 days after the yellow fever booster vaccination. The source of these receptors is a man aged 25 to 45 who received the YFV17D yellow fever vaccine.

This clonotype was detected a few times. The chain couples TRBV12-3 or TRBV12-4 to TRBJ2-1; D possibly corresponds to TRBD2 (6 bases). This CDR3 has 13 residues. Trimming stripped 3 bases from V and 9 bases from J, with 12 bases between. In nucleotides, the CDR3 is TGTGCCAGCAGTTTGGAGGGTGTGATTGAGCAGTTCTTC. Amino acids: CASSLEGVIEQFF.

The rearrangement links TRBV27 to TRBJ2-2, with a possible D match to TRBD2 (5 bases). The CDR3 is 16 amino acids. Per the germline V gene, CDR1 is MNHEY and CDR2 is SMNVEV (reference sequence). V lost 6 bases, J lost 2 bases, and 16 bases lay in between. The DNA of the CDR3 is TGTGCCAGCAGCTACCGTGCGCGGGCAAACACCGGGGAGCTGTTTTTT. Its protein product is CASSYRARANTGELFF.

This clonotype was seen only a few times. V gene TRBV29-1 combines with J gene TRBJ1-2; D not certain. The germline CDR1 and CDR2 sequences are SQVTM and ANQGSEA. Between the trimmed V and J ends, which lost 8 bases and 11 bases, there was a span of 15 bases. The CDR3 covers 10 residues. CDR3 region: CSTARGTYTF. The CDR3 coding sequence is TGCAGCACGGCTCGCGGAACTTACACCTTC.

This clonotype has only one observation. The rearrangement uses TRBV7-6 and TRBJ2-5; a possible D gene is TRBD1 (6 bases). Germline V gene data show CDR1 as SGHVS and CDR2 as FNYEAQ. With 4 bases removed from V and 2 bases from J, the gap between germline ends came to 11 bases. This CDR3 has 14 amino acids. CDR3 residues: CASSSGHKQETQYF. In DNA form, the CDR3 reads TGTGCCAGCAGCTCGGGACATAAACAAGAGACCCAGTACTTC.

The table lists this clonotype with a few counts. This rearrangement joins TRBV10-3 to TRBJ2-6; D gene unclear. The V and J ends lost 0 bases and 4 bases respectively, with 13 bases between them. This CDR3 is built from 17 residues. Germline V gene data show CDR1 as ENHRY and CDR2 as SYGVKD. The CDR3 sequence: CAISESGESSGANVLTF. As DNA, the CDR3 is TGTGCCATCAGTGAGTCAGGAGAAAGTTCGGGGGCCAACGTCCTGACTTTC.

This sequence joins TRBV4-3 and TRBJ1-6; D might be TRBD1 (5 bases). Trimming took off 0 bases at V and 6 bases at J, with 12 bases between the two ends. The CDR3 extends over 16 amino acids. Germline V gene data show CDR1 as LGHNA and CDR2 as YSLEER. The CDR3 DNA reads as TGCGCCAGCAGCCAAGACCAGGGAGCTGTTAATTCACCCCTCCACTTT. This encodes CASSQDQGAVNSPLHF.

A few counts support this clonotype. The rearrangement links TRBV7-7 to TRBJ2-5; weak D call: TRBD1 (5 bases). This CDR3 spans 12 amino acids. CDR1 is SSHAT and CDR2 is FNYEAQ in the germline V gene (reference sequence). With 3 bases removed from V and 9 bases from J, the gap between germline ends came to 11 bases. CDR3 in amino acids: CASSFGEGAQYF. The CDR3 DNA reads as TGTGCCAGCAGCTTCGGCGAAGGGGCCCAGTACTTC.

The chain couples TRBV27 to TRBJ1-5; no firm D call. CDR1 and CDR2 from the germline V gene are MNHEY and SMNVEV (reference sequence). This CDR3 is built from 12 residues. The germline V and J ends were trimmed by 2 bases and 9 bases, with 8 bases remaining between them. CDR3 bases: TGTGCCAGCAGTTTAGGTCGCGGGCCCCAGCATTTT. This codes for CASSLGRGPQHF.

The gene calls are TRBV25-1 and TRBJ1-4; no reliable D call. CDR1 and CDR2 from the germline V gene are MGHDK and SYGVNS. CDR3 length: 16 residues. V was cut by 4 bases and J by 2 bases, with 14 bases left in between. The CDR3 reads CASSGLVDRTNEKLFF. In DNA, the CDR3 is TGTGCCAGCAGTGGACTAGTGGACCGCACTAATGAAAAACTGTTTTTT.

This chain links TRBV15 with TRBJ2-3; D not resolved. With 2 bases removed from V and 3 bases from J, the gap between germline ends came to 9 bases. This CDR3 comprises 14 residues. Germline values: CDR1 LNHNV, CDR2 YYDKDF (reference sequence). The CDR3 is CATSRLVSTDTQYF. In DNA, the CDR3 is TGTGCCACCAGCAGACTAGTTAGTACAGATACGCAGTATTTT.

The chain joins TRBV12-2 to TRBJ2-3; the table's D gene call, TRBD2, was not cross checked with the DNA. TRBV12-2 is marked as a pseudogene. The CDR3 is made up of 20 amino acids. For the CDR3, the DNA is TGTGCAAGTCGCTCCCTTACCCTCTGGCTTTGGACTTTACCTACAGATACGCAGTATTTT. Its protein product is CASRSLTLWLWTLPTDTQYF.

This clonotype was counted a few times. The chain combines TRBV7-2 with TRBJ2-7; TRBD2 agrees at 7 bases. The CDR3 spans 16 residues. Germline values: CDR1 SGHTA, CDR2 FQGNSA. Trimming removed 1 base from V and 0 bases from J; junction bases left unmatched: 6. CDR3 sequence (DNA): TGTGCCAGCAGCTTAGTGTTTAGCGGGCACTCCTACGAGCAGTACTTC. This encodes CASSLVFSGHSYEQYF. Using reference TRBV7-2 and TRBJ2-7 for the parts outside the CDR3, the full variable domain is GAGVSQSPSNKVTEKGKDVELRCDPISGHTALYWYRQSLGQGLEFLIYFQGNSAPDKSGLPSDRFSAERTGGSVSTLTIQRTQQEDSAVYLCASSLVFSGHSYEQYFGPGTRLTVT.

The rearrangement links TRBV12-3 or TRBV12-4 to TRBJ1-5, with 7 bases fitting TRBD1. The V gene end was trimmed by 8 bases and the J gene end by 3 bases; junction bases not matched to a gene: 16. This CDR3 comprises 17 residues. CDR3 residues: CASRSSRYGQDNQPQHF. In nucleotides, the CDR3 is TGTGCCAGCCGTTCGTCCCGATACGGACAGGACAATCAGCCCCAGCATTTT.

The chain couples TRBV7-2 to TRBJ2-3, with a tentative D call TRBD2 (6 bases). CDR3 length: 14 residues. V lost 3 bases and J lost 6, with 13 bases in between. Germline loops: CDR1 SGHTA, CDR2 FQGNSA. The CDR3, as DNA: TGTGCCAGCAGCTTGGGGCGGGGCGTGGATACGCAGTATTTT. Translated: CASSLGRGVDTQYF.

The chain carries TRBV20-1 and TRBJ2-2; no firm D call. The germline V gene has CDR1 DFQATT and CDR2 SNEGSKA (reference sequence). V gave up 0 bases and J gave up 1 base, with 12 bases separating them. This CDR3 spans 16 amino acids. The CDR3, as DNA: TGCAGTGCTAGAGACCTGGGATTAATGAACACCGGGGAGCTGTTTTTT. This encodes CSARDLGLMNTGELFF.

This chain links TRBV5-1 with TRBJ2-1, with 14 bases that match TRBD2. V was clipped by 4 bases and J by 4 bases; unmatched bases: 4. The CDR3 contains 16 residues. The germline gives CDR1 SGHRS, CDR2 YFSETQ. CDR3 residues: CASSRLAGGRYNEQFF. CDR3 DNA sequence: TGCGCCAGCAGCCGACTAGCGGGAGGGCGTTACAATGAGCAGTTCTTC.

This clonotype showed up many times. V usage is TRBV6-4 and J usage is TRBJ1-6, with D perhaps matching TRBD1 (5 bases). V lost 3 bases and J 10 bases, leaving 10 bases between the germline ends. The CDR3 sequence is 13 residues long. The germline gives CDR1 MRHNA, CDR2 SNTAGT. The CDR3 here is CASSEQEGSPLHF. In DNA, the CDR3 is TGTGCCAGCAGTGAACAGGAGGGATCACCCCTCCACTTT.

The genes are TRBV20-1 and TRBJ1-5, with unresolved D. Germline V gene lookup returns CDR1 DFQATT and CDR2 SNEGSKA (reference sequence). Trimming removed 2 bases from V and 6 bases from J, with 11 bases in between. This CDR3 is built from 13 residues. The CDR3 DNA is TGCAGTGCTAGATATGGGGTGGGTCAGCCCCAGCATTTT. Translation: CSARYGVGQPQHF.

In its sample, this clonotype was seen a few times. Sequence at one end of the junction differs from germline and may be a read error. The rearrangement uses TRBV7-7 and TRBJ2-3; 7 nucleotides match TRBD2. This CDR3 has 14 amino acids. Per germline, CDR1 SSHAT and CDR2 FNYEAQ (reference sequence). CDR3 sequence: CASSLGPGGDTQYF. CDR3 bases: TGTGCTAGCAGCTTAGGTCCGGGAGGAGATACGCAGTATTTT.

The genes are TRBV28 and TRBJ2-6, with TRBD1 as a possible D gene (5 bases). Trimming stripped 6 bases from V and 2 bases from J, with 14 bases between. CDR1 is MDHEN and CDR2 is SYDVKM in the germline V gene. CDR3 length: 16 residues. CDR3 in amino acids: CASSPSGNPGANVLTF. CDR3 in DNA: TGTGCCAGCAGCCCCTCAGGGAATCCTGGGGCCAACGTCCTGACTTTC.

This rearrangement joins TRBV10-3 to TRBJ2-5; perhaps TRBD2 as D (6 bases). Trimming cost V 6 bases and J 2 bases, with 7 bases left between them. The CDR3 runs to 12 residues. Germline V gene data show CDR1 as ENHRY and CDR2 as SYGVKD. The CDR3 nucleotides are TGTGCCATCAGGGGACTTCAAGAGACCCAGTACTTC. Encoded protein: CAIRGLQETQYF.

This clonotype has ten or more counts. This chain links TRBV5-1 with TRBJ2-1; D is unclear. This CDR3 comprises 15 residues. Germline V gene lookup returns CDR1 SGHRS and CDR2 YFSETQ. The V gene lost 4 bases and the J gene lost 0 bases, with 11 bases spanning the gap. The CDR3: CASSPSGLSYNEQFF. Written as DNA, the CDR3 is TGCGCCAGCAGCCCGTCGGGTCTCTCCTACAATGAGCAGTTCTTC.

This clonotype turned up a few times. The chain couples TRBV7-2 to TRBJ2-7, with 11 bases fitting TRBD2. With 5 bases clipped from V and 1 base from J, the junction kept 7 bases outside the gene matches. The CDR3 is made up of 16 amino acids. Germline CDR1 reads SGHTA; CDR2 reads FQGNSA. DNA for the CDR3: TGTGCCAGCAGCATAATAGCGGGAGGGGGGTCCTACGAGCAGTACTTC. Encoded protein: CASSIIAGGGSYEQYF. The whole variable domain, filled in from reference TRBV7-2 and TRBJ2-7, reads GAGVSQSPSNKVTEKGKDVELRCDPISGHTALYWYRQSLGQGLEFLIYFQGNSAPDKSGLPSDRFSAERTGGSVSTLTIQRTQQEDSAVYLCASSIIAGGGSYEQYFGPGTRLTVT.

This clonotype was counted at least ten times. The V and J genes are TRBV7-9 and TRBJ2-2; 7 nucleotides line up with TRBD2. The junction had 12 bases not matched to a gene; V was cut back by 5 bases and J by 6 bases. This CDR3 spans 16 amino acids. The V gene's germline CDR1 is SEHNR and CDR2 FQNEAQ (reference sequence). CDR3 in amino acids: CASSPPRGRVSGELFF. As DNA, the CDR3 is TGTGCCAGCAGCCCCCCACGGGGGAGGGTCTCCGGGGAGCTGTTTTTT.

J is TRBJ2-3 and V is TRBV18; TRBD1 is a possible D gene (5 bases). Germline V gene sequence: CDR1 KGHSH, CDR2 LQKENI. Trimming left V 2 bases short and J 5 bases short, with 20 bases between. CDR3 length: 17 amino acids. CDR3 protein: CASSPRSGDGHGDTQYF. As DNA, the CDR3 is TGTGCCAGCTCACCAAGAAGTGGAGATGGACACGGAGATACGCAGTATTTT.

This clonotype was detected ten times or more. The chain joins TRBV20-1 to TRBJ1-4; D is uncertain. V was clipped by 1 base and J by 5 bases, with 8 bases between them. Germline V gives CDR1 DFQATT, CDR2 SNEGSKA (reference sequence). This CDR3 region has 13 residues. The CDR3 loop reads CSARGPRNEKLFF. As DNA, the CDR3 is TGCAGTGCTAGAGGGCCGAGAAATGAAAAACTGTTTTTT.

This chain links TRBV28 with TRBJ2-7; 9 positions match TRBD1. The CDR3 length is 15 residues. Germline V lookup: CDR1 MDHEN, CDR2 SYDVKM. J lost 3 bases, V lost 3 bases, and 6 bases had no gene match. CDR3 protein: CASSFGQGIGYEQYF. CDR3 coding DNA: TGTGCCAGCAGTTTCGGACAGGGGATCGGCTACGAGCAGTACTTC.

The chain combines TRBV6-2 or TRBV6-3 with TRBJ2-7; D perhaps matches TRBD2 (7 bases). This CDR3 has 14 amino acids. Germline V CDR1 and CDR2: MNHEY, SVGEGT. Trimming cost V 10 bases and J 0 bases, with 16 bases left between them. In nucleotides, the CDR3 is TGTGCCACCAGCGGGACACGGAGCTCCTACGAGCAGTACTTC. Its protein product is CATSGTRSSYEQYF.

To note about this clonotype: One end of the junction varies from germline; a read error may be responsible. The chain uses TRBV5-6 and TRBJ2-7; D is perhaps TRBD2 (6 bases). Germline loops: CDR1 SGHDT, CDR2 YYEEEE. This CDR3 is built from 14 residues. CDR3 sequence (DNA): TGTGCCATCAGCGCGGGACTGGGTAACGGTAAGCAGTACTTC. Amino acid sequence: CAISAGLGNGKQYF.

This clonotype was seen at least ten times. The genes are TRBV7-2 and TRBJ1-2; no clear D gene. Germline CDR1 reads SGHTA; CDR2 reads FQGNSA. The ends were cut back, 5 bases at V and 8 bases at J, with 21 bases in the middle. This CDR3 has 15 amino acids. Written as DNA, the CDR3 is TGTGCCAGCAGCCATCTCGGTCCGTTCGATCTGGGCTACACCTTC. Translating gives CASSHLGPFDLGYTF.